The clone carrying this TCR beta chain was counted only a few times. The antigen is not known. V lost 0 bases and J lost 7; bases outside the gene matches: 9. This CDR3 is 17 amino acids long. Germline lookup yields CDR1 GTSNPN and CDR2 SVGIG (reference sequence). The data stem from a study of beta chain features in type 1 diabetes. About the study: All samples yielded 100 million to 140 million examined sorted cells.

Sorting based on CD45RO/CCR7/CD25/CD127/CD95/CD27 separated CD4+ naive, central memory, regulatory and stem cell-like memory cells. Study-level points and caveats: All four CD4+ subsets of Type 1 diabetes patients contained TCRB CDR3s that were moderately but significantly shorter.

The authors reverse transcribed all of the isolated RNA, so sequencing captured expressed TCRB transcripts. Repertoires were generated with immunoSEQ multiplex PCR, while TCRdb's copy carries only in-frame clones and drops some. In the table there are 300,000 to 400,000 clones, around 13% of which are singletons. Sequencing was performed on naive CD4+ T cells from blood. The sequence came from a man between 18 and 35 years old in good health. The V call is TRBV30, the J call TRBJ2-1, with 13 bases matching TRBD2. The CDR3 loop reads CAWSVPRTSGSRNEQFF. The CDR3 bases are TGTGCCTGGAGTGTCCCCCGGACTAGCGGGAGCCGGAATGAGCAGTTCTTC.